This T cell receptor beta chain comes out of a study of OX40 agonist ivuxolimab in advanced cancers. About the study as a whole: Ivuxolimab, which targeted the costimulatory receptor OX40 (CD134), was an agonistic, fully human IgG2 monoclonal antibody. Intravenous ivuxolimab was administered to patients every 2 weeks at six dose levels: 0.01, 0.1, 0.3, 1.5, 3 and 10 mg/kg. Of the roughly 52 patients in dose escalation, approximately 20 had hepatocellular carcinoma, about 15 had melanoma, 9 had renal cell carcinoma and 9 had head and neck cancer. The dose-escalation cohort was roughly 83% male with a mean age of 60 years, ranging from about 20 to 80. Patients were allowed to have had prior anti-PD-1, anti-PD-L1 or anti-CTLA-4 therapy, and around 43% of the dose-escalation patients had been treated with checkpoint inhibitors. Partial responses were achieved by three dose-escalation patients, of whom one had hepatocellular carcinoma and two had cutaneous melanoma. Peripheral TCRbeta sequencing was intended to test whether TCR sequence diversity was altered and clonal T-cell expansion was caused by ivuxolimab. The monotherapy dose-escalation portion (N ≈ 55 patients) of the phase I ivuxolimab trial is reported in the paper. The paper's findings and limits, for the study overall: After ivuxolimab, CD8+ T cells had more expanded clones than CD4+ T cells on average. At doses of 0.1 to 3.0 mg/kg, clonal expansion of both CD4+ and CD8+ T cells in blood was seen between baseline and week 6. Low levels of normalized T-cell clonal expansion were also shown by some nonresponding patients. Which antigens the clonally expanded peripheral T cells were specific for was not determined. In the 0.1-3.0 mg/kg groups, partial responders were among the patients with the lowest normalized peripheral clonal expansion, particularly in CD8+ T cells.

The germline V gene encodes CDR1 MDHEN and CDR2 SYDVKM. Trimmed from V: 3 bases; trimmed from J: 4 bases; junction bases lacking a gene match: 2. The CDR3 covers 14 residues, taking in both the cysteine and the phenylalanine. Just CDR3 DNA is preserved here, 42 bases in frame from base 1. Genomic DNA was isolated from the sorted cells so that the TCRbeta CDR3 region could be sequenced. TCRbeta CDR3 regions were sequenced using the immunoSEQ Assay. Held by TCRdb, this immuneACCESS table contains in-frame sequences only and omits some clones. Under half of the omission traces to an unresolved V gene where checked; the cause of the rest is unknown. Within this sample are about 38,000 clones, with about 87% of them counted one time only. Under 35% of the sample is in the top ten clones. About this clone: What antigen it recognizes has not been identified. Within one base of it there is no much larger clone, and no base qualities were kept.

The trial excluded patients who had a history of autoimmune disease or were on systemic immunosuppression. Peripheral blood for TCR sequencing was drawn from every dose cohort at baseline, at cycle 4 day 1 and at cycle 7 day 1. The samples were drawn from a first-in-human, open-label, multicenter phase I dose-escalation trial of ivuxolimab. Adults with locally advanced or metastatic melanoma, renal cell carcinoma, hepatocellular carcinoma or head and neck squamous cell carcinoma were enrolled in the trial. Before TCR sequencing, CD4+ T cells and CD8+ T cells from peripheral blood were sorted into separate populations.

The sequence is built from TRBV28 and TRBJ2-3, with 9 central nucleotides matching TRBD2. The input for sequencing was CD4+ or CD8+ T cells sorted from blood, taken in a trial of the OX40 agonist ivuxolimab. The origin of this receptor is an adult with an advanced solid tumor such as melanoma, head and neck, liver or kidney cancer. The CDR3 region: CASSLGLAPDTQYF. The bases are TGTGCCAGCAGTTTGGGACTAGCCCCAGATACGCAGTATTTT.